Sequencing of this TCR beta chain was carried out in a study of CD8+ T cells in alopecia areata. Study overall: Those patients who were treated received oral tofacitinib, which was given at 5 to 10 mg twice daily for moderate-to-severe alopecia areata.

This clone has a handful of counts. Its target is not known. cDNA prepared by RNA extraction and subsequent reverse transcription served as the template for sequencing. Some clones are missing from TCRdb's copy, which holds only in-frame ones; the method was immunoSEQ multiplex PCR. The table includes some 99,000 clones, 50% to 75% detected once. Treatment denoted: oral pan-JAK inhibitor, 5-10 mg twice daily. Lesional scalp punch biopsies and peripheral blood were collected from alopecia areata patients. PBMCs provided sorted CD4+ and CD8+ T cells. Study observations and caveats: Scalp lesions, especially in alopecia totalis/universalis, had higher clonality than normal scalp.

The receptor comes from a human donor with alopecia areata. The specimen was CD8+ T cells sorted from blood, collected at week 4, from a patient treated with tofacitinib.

The CDR3 DNA reads as TGCAGCGTTGAAGGAGGAGACAGGGCCTCCTACGAGCAGTACTTC. This translates into CSVEGGDRASYEQYF. The gene calls are TRBV29-1 and TRBJ2-7, with 7 bases that match TRBD1. The V gene's germline CDR1 is SQVTM and CDR2 ANQGSEA. The CDR3 spans 15 residues. With 1 base clipped from V and 0 bases from J, the junction kept 6 bases outside the gene matches.